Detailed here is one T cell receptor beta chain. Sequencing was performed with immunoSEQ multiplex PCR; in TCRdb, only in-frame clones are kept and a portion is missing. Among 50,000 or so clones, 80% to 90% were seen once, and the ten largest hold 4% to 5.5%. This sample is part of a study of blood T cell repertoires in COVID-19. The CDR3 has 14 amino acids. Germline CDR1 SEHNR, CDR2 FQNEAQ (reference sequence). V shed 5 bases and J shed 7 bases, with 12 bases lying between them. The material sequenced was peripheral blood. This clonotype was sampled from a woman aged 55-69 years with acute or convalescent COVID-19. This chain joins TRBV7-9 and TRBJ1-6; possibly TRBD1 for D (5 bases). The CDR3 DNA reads TGTGCCAGCAGCCGGGACTCCGTAAATTCACCCCTCCACTTT. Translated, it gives CASSRDSVNSPLHF. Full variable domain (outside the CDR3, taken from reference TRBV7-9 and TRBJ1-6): DTGVSQNPRHKITKRGQNVTFRCDPISEHNRLYWYRQTLGQGPEFLTYFQNEAQLEKSRLLSDRFSAERPKGSFSTLEIQRTEQGDSAMYLCASSRDSVNSPLHFGNGTRLTVT.